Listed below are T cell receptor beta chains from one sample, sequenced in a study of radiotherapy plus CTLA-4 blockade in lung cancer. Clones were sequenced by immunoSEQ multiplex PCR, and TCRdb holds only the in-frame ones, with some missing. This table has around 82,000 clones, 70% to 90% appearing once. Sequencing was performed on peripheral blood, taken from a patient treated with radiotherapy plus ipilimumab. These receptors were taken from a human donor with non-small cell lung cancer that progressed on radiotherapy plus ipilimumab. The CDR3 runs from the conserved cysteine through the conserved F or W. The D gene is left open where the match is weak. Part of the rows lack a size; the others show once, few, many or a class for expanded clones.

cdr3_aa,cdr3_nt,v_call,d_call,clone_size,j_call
CASTRQGGSYEQYF,TGTGCCAGCACTAGACAGGGAGGCTCCTACGAGCAGTACTTC,TRBV6-5,.,.,TRBJ2-7
CASSFGLDYGYTF,TGTGCCAGCAGTTTCGGTCTAGACTATGGCTACACCTTC,TRBV28,.,few,TRBJ1-2
CASSLHYSGTAAYEQYF,TGTGCCAGCAGCCTACATTATAGCGGGACAGCCGCCTACGAGCAGTACTTC,TRBV14,.,.,TRBJ2-7
CASSDSRGGYNEQFF,TGTGCCAGCAGCGATTCGCGGGGGGGGTACAATGAGCAGTTCTTC,TRBV2,TRBD2,.,TRBJ2-1
CASSSWPVGTDTQYF,TGTGCCAGCTCATCTTGGCCGGTTGGCACAGATACGCAGTATTTT,TRBV18,.,.,TRBJ2-3
CASSSDRGTNYGYTF,TGTGCCAGCAGCTCGGACAGGGGCACCAACTATGGCTACACCTTC,TRBV7-9,TRBD1,.,TRBJ1-2
CASSLGPSNSPLHF,TGTGCCAGCAGCTTGGGGCCGTCTAATTCACCCCTCCACTTT,TRBV5-5,.,.,TRBJ1-6
CASSWGTSGIYNEQFF,TGCGCCAGCAGCTGGGGGACTAGCGGAATCTACAATGAGCAGTTCTTC,TRBV4-1,TRBD2,.,TRBJ2-1
CATSRPGSYGYTF,TGTGCCACCAGCAGACCGGGAAGCTATGGCTACACCTTC,TRBV15,.,.,TRBJ1-2
CASSYSVALEQYF,TGTGCCAGCAGTTACTCGGTGGCCCTCGAGCAGTACTTC,TRBV6-5,.,once,TRBJ2-7
CASSPQGMSTGELFF,TGTGCCAGCAGCCCTCAGGGGATGTCCACCGGGGAGCTGTTTTTT,TRBV7-9,.,.,TRBJ2-2
CASSLDPGYEQYF,TGTGCCAGCAGCTTAGATCCGGGTTACGAGCAGTACTTC,TRBV7-2,.,.,TRBJ2-7
CASSQEKLVSNYGYTF,TGCGCCAGCAGCCAAGAAAAGCTGGTTTCTAACTATGGCTACACCTTC,TRBV4-3,.,.,TRBJ1-2
CAWSVNRGTEAFF,TGTGCCTGGAGTGTAAATCGGGGGACTGAAGCTTTCTTT,TRBV30,.,.,TRBJ1-1
CASSQGQGTEQYF,TGCGCCAGCAGCCAAGGTCAGGGGACCGAGCAGTACTTC,TRBV4-3,.,few,TRBJ2-7
CASSPPGQRNTEAFF,TGTGCCAGCAGTCCCCCGGGACAGAGGAACACTGAAGCTTTCTTT,TRBV2,TRBD1,.,TRBJ1-1
CASSLGGVNEKLFF,TGTGCCAGCAGCCTGGGGGGCGTTAATGAAAAACTGTTTTTT,TRBV7-2,.,.,TRBJ1-4
CASSVEPGSTEAFF,TGTGCCAGCAGCGTAGAGCCAGGGAGTACTGAAGCTTTCTTT,TRBV9,.,.,TRBJ1-1
CASSFGAGGLYEQYF,TGTGCCAGCAGTTTTGGAGCGGGGGGGCTCTACGAGCAGTACTTC,TRBV27,TRBD2,.,TRBJ2-7
CASSTGQNSNQPQHF,TGTGCCAGCAGCACGGGACAGAATAGCAATCAGCCCCAGCATTTT,TRBV9,TRBD1,.,TRBJ1-5
CASSLIGYSGIDTQYF,TGTGCCAGCAGCTTAATTGGTTATTCGGGAATAGATACGCAGTATTTT,TRBV7-2,.,.,TRBJ2-3
CASSQTGGAETQYF,TGTGCCAGCAGCCAAACAGGGGGCGCGGAGACCCAGTACTTC,TRBV11-3,TRBD1,.,TRBJ2-5
CASSRDRGLEQFF,TGTGCCAGTAGTCGGGACAGGGGGCTTGAGCAGTTCTTC,TRBV19,TRBD1,.,TRBJ2-1
CASSTPGTGYSPLHF,TGTGCCAGCAGCACCCCCGGGACAGGATATTCACCCCTCCACTTT,TRBV7-2,TRBD1,.,TRBJ1-6
CASSQDRTGSHEYF,TGTGCCAGCAGCCAAGACCGGACAGGGTCCCACGAGTACTTC,TRBV4-2,TRBD1,.,TRBJ2-7
CASSPPGPGNTIYF,TGTGCCAGCAGTCCTCCGGGGCCAGGAAACACCATATATTTT,TRBV6-5,.,.,TRBJ1-3
CASSPSFAYNEQFF,TGTGCCAGCAGCCCGTCGTTTGCCTACAATGAGCAGTTCTTC,TRBV5-4,.,.,TRBJ2-1
CASRGQGGSTEAFF,TGTGCCAGCCGCGGACAGGGGGGATCCACTGAAGCTTTCTTT,TRBV6-4,TRBD1,once,TRBJ1-1
CASSQDHGRSYEQYF,TGTGCCAGCAGCCAAGATCACGGCAGGTCCTACGAGCAGTACTTC,TRBV14,.,.,TRBJ2-7
CASSLSIQPPTNEKLFF,TGTGCCAGCAGTTTATCCATCCAGCCGCCAACTAATGAAAAACTGTTTTTT,TRBV28,.,.,TRBJ1-4
CASSLALGDQETQYF,TGCGCCAGCAGCTTGGCCCTGGGAGACCAAGAGACCCAGTACTTC,TRBV5-1,.,once,TRBJ2-5
CAISEGGLGEKLFF,TGTGCCATCAGTGAGGGGGGCCTGGGTGAAAAACTGTTTTTT,TRBV10-3,.,.,TRBJ1-4
CASSRRDRAIRELFF,TGTGCCAGCAGCCGGCGGGACAGGGCTATCAGGGAGCTGTTTTTT,TRBV14,TRBD1,.,TRBJ2-2
CAWAPPRGHGNTIYF,TGTGCCTGGGCCCCCCCCAGGGGCCACGGAAACACCATATATTTT,TRBV30,.,.,TRBJ1-3
CASSLTDNYEQYF,TGTGCCAGCAGCTTAACGGACAACTACGAGCAGTACTTC,TRBV7-9,.,.,TRBJ2-7
CASSNGQGGTEAFF,TGCGCCAGCAGCAACGGACAGGGAGGAACTGAAGCTTTCTTT,TRBV5-1,TRBD1,few,TRBJ1-1
CASTRGNPYNEQFF,TGTGCCAGTACACGCGGGAACCCCTACAATGAGCAGTTCTTC,TRBV4-2,.,.,TRBJ2-1
CASSLDGTMVFEQYF,TGTGCCAGCAGCTTAGATGGGACTATGGTCTTCGAGCAGTACTTC,TRBV11-3,TRBD2,.,TRBJ2-7
CASSLPTSGGANTGELFF,TGTGCCAGCAGCTTGCCTACTAGCGGGGGGGCTAACACCGGGGAGCTGTTTTTT,TRBV7-9,TRBD2,.,TRBJ2-2
CASSFRTESYGYTF,TGCGCCAGCAGCTTCCGGACAGAATCCTATGGCTACACCTTC,TRBV5-1,.,.,TRBJ1-2
CASSPGPVVETQYF,TGTGCCAGCTCACCAGGCCCGGTGGTGGAGACCCAGTACTTC,TRBV18,.,.,TRBJ2-5
CAWSVEYREYF,TGTGCCTGGAGTGTAGAGTACAGGGAATATTTT,TRBV30,.,.,TRBJ1-3
CSAPAGTSGSMETQYF,TGCAGCGCCCCGGCGGGGACTAGCGGGAGTATGGAGACCCAGTACTTC,TRBV29-1,TRBD2,.,TRBJ2-5
CASSVEGRHNEQFF,TGTGCCAGCAGCGTAGAAGGCAGACACAATGAGCAGTTCTTC,TRBV9,.,.,TRBJ2-1
CASSQDRRDTQYF,TGCGCCAGCAGCCAAGATAGGAGAGATACGCAGTATTTT,TRBV4-3,.,few,TRBJ2-3
CASSIHELAGGAYEQYF,TGTGCCAGTAGTATTCATGAACTAGCGGGAGGGGCCTACGAGCAGTACTTC,TRBV19,TRBD2,.,TRBJ2-7
CASSQERTRGTEAFF,TGCGCCAGCAGCCAAGAACGCACACGAGGGACTGAAGCTTTCTTT,TRBV4-1,.,few,TRBJ1-1
CASSLSRGSDTQYF,TGTGCCAGCAGTTTATCCAGGGGCAGTGATACGCAGTATTTT,TRBV27,.,.,TRBJ2-3